This T cell receptor (beta chain) was profiled in a study of cytotoxic CD8 clonotypes in ibrutinib-treated CLL. Study-wide background: Median treatment time before response sampling was eleven to twelve months, range 6 to 36.

The repertoire was sequenced with immunoSEQ multiplex PCR; TCRdb's copy has only in-frame clones and lacks some. The table shows some 160,000 clones, with 81% occurring only once. V gave up 0 bases and J gave up 3 bases; unmatched junction bases: 2. The CDR3 has 16 residues. CDR1 and CDR2 from the germline V gene are SGHNT and YYREEE (reference sequence). About this clone: Its antigen is not identified.

Frozen-stored PBMCs produced 1.5 to 2.5 micrograms of genomic DNA for TCR beta libraries. Study-wide results and limits: Sustained-remission patients were sampled at different times than progressing patients were.

The sample was PBMCs, taken after 12 months of ibrutinib treatment. This chain connects TRBV5-4 to TRBJ1-4; 10 nucleotides match TRBD1. The clonotype was recovered from a human donor with chronic lymphocytic leukemia. The CDR3 coding sequence is TGTGCCAGCAGCTTGGGGACAGGGGGGGCTAATGAAAAACTGTTTTTT. Protein product: CASSLGTGGANEKLFF.